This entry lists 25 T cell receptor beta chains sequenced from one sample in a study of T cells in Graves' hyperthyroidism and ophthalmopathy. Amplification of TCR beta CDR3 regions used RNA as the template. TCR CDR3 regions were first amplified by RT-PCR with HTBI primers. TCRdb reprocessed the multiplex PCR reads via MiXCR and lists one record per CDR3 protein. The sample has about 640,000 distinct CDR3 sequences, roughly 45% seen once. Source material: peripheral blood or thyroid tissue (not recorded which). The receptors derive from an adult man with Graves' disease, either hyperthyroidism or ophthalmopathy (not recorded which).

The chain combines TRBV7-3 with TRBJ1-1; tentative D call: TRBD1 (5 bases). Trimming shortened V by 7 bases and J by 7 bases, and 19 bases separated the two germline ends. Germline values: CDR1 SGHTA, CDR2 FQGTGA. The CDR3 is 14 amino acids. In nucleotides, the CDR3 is TGTGCCAGCACCATTAGTTCCCGGGGGGGTGAAGCTTTCTTT. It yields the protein CASTISSRGGEAFF. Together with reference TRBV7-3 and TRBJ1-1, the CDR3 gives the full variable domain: GAGVSQTPSNKVTEKGKYVELRCDPISGHTALYWYRQSLGQGPEFLIYFQGTGAADDSGLPNDRFFAVRPEGSVSTLKIQRTERGDSAVYLCASTISSRGGEAFFGQGTRLTVV.

DNA of the CDR3: TGTGCCACCAGCAGGGGGACAGGGACGATCCCCCGAGGGACCCAGTACTTC. It encodes CATSRGTGTIPRGTQYF. The chain joins TRBV15 to TRBJ2-5, with TRBD1 identical over 9 bases. Germline V gene lookup returns CDR1 LNHNV and CDR2 YYDKDF (reference sequence). Losses at the gene ends were 3 bases for V and 7 bases for J; bases not matched to a gene: 15. The CDR3 is 17 amino acids.

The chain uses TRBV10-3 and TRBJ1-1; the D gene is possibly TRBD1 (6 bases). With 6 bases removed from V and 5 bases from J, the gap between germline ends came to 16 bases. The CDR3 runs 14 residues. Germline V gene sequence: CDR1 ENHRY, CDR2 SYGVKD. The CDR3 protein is CAISDRAGATEAFF. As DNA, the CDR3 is TGTGCCATCAGCGACCGGGCAGGGGCGACTGAAGCTTTCTTT.

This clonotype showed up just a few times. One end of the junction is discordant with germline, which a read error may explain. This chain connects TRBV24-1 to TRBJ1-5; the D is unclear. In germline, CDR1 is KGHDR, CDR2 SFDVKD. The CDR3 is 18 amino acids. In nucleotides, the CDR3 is TGTGCCAGCAGTCCCCACTTTGGGCAGAGTAATAGCAATCAGCCCCAGCATTTT. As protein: CASSPHFGQSNSNQPQHF.

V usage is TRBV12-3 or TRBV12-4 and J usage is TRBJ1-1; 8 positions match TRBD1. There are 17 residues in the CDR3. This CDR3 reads CASALRGGQGENTEAFF. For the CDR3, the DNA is TGTGCTAGTGCCCTGAGGGGTGGACAGGGAGAGAACACTGAAGCTTTCTTT.

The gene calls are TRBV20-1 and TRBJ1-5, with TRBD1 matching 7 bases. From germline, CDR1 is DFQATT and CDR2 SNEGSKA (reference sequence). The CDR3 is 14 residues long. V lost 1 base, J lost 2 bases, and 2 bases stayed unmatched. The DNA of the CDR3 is TGCAGTGCTAGAGGACAGGGCCGCAATCAGCCCCAGCATTTT. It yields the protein CSARGQGRNQPQHF.

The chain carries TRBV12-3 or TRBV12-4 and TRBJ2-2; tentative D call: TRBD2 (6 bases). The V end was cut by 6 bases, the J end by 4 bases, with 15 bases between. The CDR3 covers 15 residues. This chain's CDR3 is CASRGTTSSTGELFF. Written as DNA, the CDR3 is TGTGCCAGCAGGGGGACGACTAGTAGCACCGGGGAGCTGTTTTTT.

This CDR3 reads CASRSTVNTEAFF. The DNA of the CDR3 is TGCGCCAGCAGGAGCACTGTGAACACTGAAGCTTTCTTT. The chain employs TRBV10-2 and TRBJ1-1, with unresolved D. The V and J ends lost 6 bases and 0 bases respectively, with 8 bases between them. CDR3 size: 13 residues. CDR1 WSHSY and CDR2 SAAADI come from the germline V gene.

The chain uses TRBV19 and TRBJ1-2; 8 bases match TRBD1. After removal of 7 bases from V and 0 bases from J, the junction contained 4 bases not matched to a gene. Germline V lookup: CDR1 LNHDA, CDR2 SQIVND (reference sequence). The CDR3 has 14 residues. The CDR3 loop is CASTGQGTNYGYTF. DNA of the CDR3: TGTGCCAGTACCGGACAGGGCACTAACTATGGCTACACCTTC.

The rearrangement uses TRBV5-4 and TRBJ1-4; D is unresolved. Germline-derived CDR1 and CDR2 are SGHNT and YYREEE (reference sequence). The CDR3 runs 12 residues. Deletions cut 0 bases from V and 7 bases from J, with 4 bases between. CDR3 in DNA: TGTGCCAGCAGCTTGGAGTCTGAAAAACTGTTTTTT. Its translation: CASSLESEKLFF.

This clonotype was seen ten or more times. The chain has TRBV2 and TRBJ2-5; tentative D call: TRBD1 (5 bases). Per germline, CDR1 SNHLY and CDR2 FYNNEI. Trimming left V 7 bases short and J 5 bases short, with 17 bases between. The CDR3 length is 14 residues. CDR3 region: CASKVGRAGETQYF. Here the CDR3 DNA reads TGTGCCAGCAAGGTGGGCAGGGCAGGGGAGACCCAGTACTTC.

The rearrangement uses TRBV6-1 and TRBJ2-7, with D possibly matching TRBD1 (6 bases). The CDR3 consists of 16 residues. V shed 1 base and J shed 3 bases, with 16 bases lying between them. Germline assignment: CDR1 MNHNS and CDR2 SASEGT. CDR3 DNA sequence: TGTGCCAGCAGTGAAGACGCGCAGGGGACGGGCTACGAGCAGTACTTC. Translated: CASSEDAQGTGYEQYF.

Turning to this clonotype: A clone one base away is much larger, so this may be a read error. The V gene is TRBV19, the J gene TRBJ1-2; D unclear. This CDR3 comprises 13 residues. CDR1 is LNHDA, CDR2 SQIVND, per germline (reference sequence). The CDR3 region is CASSEMANYGCTF. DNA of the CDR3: TGTGCCAGTAGTGAGATGGCTAACTATGGCTGCACCTTC.

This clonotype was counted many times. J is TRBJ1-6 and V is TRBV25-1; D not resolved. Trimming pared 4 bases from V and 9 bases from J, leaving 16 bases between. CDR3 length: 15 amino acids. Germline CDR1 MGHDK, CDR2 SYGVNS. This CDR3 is CASSAWTQAGSPLHF. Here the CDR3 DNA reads TGTGCCAGCAGTGCGTGGACCCAAGCAGGTTCACCCCTCCACTTT.

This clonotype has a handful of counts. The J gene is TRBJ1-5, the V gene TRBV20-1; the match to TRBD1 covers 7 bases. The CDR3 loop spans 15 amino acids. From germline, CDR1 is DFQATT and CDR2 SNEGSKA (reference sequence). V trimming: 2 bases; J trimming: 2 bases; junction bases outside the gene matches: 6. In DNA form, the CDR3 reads TGCAGTGCTAGACCAGGGGGAGACGGCAATCAGCCCCAGCATTTT. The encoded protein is CSARPGGDGNQPQHF.

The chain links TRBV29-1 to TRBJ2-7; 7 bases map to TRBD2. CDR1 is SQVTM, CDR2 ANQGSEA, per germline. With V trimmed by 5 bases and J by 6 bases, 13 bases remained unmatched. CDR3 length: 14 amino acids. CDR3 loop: CSVTRPGGQFEQYF. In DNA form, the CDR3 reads TGCAGCGTTACCCGACCGGGAGGACAATTCGAGCAGTACTTC.

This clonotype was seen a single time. CDR3 sequence reads: CARDSRDYGYTF. In DNA form, the CDR3 reads TGTGCTAGAGATTCCCGAGACTATGGCTACACCTTC. The chain uses TRBV25-1 and TRBJ1-2; the D is unclear. The CDR3 sequence is 12 residues long. Germline CDR1 reads MGHDK; CDR2 reads SYGVNS.

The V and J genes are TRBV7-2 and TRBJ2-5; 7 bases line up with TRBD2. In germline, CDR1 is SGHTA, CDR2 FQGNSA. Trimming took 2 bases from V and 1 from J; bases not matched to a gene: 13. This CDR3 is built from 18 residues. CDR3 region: CASSLKVGAGEGQETQYF. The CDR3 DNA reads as TGTGCCAGCAGCTTAAAGGTCGGGGCGGGGGAGGGCCAAGAGACCCAGTACTTC.

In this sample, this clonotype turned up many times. CDR3: CASTSGQSQPQHF. DNA for the CDR3: TGTGCCAGCACCTCGGGACAGAGTCAGCCCCAGCATTTT. The V and J genes are TRBV7-9 and TRBJ1-5; 7 bases match TRBD1. The junction had 6 bases not matched to a gene; V was cut back by 7 bases and J by 6 bases. Germline CDR1 SEHNR, CDR2 FQNEAQ (reference sequence). CDR3 size: 13 residues.

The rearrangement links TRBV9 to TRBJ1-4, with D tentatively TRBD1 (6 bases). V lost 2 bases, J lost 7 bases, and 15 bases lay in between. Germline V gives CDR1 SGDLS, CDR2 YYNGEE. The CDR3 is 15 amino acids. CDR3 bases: TGTGCCAGCAGCGTCTCAGGGGATTCGGGTGAAAAACTGTTTTTT. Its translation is CASSVSGDSGEKLFF.

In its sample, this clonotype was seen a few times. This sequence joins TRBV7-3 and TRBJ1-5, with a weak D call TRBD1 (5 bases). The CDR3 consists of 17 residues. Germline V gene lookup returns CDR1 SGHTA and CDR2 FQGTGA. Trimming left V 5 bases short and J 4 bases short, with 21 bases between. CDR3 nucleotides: TGTGCCAGCAGCCGTAACAGGAATTGGAAGGGGAATCAGCCCCAGCATTTT. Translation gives CASSRNRNWKGNQPQHF.

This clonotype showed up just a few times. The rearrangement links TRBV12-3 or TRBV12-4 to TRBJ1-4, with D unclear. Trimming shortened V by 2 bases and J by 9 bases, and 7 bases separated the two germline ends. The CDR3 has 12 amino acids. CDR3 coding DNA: TGTGCCAGCAGTTTAAACCGTCAAAAACTGTTTTTT. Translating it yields CASSLNRQKLFF.

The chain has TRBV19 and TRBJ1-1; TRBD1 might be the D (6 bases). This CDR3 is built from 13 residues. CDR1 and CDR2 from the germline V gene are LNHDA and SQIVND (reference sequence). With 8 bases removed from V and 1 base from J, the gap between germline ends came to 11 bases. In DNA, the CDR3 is TGTGCCAGTTACCGACAGGAGAACACTGAAGCTTTCTTT. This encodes CASYRQENTEAFF.

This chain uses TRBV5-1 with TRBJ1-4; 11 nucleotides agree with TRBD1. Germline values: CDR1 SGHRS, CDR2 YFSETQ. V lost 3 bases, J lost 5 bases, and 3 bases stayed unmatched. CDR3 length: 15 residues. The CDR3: CASSWTGGQNEKLFF. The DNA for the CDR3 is TGCGCCAGCAGCTGGACAGGGGGCCAAAATGAAAAACTGTTTTTT.

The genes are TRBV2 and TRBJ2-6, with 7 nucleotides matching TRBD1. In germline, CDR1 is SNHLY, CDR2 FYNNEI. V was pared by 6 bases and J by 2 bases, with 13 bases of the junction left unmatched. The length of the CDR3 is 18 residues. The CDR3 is CASSAVGLTGAGANVLTF. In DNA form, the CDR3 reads TGTGCCAGCAGCGCAGTGGGATTAACAGGGGCTGGGGCCAACGTCCTGACTTTC.